Listed below are T cell receptor beta chains from one sample, sequenced in a study of T cell responses to AZD1222 COVID-19 vaccine. Assay used: immunoSEQ multiplex PCR; TCRdb lists only in-frame clones, some missing. The table includes some 120,000 clones, roughly nine tenths detected once. Sample: peripheral blood, taken on day 0 of AZD1222 vaccination. These receptor sequences come from an adult in good health. CDR3s include the opening cysteine and the closing phenylalanine or tryptophan. A D gene is named only where the DNA matches it firmly. Only part of the rows carry a size: once, few, many, or a class if the clone is expanded.

V gene: TRBV28; clone size: .; D gene: TRBD2; J gene: TRBJ2-2; CDR3 DNA: TGTGCCAGCACCTGGACTAGCGGGAGGGCCGGGGAGCTGTTTTTT; CDR3 protein: CASTWTSGRAGELFF
V gene: TRBV5-6; clone size: .; D gene: .; J gene: TRBJ2-1; CDR3 DNA: TGTGCCAGCAGCTCTGCCGGGGGGCAGGGGGCGATCAATGAGCAGTTCTTC; CDR3 protein: CASSSAGGQGAINEQFF
V gene: TRBV7-9; clone size: .; D gene: TRBD2; J gene: TRBJ2-5; CDR3 DNA: TGTGCCAGCAGCTATCGGACTAGCGGGAGGGGTCGTCAAGAGACCCAGTACTTC; CDR3 protein: CASSYRTSGRGRQETQYF
V gene: TRBV5-1; clone size: .; D gene: TRBD1; J gene: TRBJ1-1; CDR3 DNA: TGCGCCAGCAGCCACGTTGCAGGCCCACAGGGGAGATGGGGTCTGGACACTGAAGCTTTCTTT; CDR3 protein: CASSHVAGPQGRWGLDTEAFF
V gene: TRBV6-5; clone size: .; D gene: .; J gene: TRBJ1-6; CDR3 DNA: TGTGCCAGCAGTTACACCAGCACTAATTCACCCCTCCACTTT; CDR3 protein: CASSYTSTNSPLHF
V gene: TRBV30; clone size: .; D gene: TRBD2; J gene: TRBJ2-1; CDR3 DNA: TGTGCCTGGAGTTTACTAGCGGGAGTCGGATCCTACAATGAGCAGTTCTTC; CDR3 protein: CAWSLLAGVGSYNEQFF
V gene: TRBV6-2/TRBV6-3; clone size: .; D gene: TRBD2; J gene: TRBJ2-1; CDR3 DNA: TGTGCCAGCAGTTACACTAGCGGGAGGCTTGGCAATGAGCAGTTCTTC; CDR3 protein: CASSYTSGRLGNEQFF
V gene: TRBV28; clone size: .; D gene: .; J gene: TRBJ2-5; CDR3 DNA: TGTGCCAGCAGCCAGTCCCCTCCTCCAGAGACCCAGTACTTC; CDR3 protein: CASSQSPPPETQYF
V gene: TRBV6-2/TRBV6-3; clone size: .; D gene: .; J gene: TRBJ1-2; CDR3 DNA: TGTGCCAGCAGTTACTCGAATACGGGGTCGGGAGGCTACACCTTC; CDR3 protein: CASSYSNTGSGGYTF
V gene: TRBV2; clone size: .; D gene: TRBD1; J gene: TRBJ2-1; CDR3 DNA: TGTGCCAGCAGTGGACAGGGGGGCGCAGCCTACAATGAGCAGTTCTTC; CDR3 protein: CASSGQGGAAYNEQFF
V gene: TRBV10-3; clone size: medium-sized; D gene: .; J gene: TRBJ2-2; CDR3 DNA: TGTGCCATCAGTGAGGGGGTTTACACCGGGGAGCTGTTTTTT; CDR3 protein: CAISEGVYTGELFF
V gene: TRBV30; clone size: .; D gene: .; J gene: TRBJ1-3; CDR3 DNA: TGTGCCTGGAGTACTGGAAACACCATATATTTT; CDR3 protein: CAWSTGNTIYF
V gene: TRBV18; clone size: few; D gene: .; J gene: TRBJ2-2; CDR3 DNA: TGTGCCAGCTCACCCGAGGACGGGGAGCTGTTTTTT; CDR3 protein: CASSPEDGELFF
V gene: TRBV28; clone size: once; D gene: TRBD2; J gene: TRBJ2-1; CDR3 DNA: TGTGCCAGCAGTTTCGGCGGGAGGACCGAGATCTACAATGAGCAGTTCTTC; CDR3 protein: CASSFGGRTEIYNEQFF
V gene: TRBV7-8; clone size: .; D gene: .; J gene: TRBJ2-7; CDR3 DNA: TGTGCCAGCAGCTTATCGGGAACAGCGTCCTACGAGCAGTACTTC; CDR3 protein: CASSLSGTASYEQYF
V gene: TRBV28; clone size: once; D gene: TRBD2; J gene: TRBJ2-7; CDR3 DNA: TGTGCCAGCAGGGCCAGACTAGCGGGTAACGGCGAGCAGTACTTC; CDR3 protein: CASRARLAGNGEQYF
V gene: TRBV2; clone size: .; D gene: TRBD1; J gene: TRBJ1-1; CDR3 DNA: TGTGCCAGCAGCGTCGACAGGGATGCTGAAGCTTTCTTT; CDR3 protein: CASSVDRDAEAFF
V gene: TRBV2; clone size: .; D gene: .; J gene: TRBJ1-4; CDR3 DNA: TGTGCCAGCAGTGAACTTGAGGGGACGGAAAAACTGTTTTTT; CDR3 protein: CASSELEGTEKLFF
V gene: TRBV28; clone size: .; D gene: .; J gene: TRBJ1-6; CDR3 DNA: TGTGCCAGCACCCCGGATCCTACGGATTCACCCCTCCACTTT; CDR3 protein: CASTPDPTDSPLHF
V gene: TRBV28; clone size: .; D gene: .; J gene: TRBJ2-5; CDR3 DNA: TGTGCCAGCAGCACTGACAGAACCCAAGAGACCCAGTACTTC; CDR3 protein: CASSTDRTQETQYF
V gene: TRBV27; clone size: .; D gene: TRBD1; J gene: TRBJ2-7; CDR3 DNA: TGTGCCAGCAGTAAGACCGACAGGGACTCCTACGAGCAGTACTTC; CDR3 protein: CASSKTDRDSYEQYF
V gene: TRBV9; clone size: .; D gene: .; J gene: TRBJ1-5; CDR3 DNA: TGTGCCAGCAGCGTAGACGGGTATAGCAATCAGCCCCAGCATTTT; CDR3 protein: CASSVDGYSNQPQHF
V gene: TRBV2; clone size: .; D gene: .; J gene: TRBJ2-4; CDR3 DNA: TGTGCCAGCAGTGATCCGGTACTAGCCAAAAACATTCAGTACTTC; CDR3 protein: CASSDPVLAKNIQYF
V gene: TRBV7-2; clone size: .; D gene: .; J gene: TRBJ1-1; CDR3 DNA: TGTGCCAGCAGCTTAGCCCCCCGCACTGAAGCTTTCTTT; CDR3 protein: CASSLAPRTEAFF
V gene: TRBV2; clone size: .; D gene: .; J gene: TRBJ2-1; CDR3 DNA: TGTGCCAGCAGTGAATTACGCTACAATGAGCAGTTCTTC; CDR3 protein: CASSELRYNEQFF
V gene: TRBV24-1; clone size: .; D gene: TRBD1; J gene: TRBJ2-7; CDR3 DNA: TGTGCCACCAGTGATCAGACAGGGGGCATGTACGAGCAGTACTTC; CDR3 protein: CATSDQTGGMYEQYF
V gene: TRBV5-6; clone size: once; D gene: .; J gene: TRBJ1-2; CDR3 DNA: TGTGCCAGCAGCTATCTGGGGAGCATGGTTGGCTACACCTTC; CDR3 protein: CASSYLGSMVGYTF
V gene: TRBV5-6; clone size: .; D gene: .; J gene: TRBJ1-1; CDR3 DNA: TGTGCCAGCAGCTTTGACGGTGACACTGAAGCTTTCTTT; CDR3 protein: CASSFDGDTEAFF
V gene: TRBV7-8; clone size: few; D gene: .; J gene: TRBJ1-1; CDR3 DNA: TGTGCCAGCAGCTTAGAGTTGGGTCGGGGAACTGAAGCTTTCTTT; CDR3 protein: CASSLELGRGTEAFF
V gene: TRBV6-1; clone size: once; D gene: .; J gene: TRBJ1-5; CDR3 DNA: TGTGCCAGCAGTGAAGGGAGAGGGATGGTCAATCAGCCCCAGCATTTT; CDR3 protein: CASSEGRGMVNQPQHF
V gene: TRBV11-2; clone size: .; D gene: TRBD1; J gene: TRBJ1-2; CDR3 DNA: TGTGCCAGCAGCCCCCGGGACAGACCGAGGAATGGCTACACCTTC; CDR3 protein: CASSPRDRPRNGYTF
V gene: TRBV2; clone size: .; D gene: .; J gene: TRBJ1-6; CDR3 DNA: TGTGCCAGCAACAGGGACTATAATTCACCCCTCCACTTT; CDR3 protein: CASNRDYNSPLHF
V gene: TRBV24-1; clone size: .; D gene: TRBD1; J gene: TRBJ1-4; CDR3 DNA: TGTGCCACCAGTGATGGGACAGGCTCAGTGCGTGAAAAACTGTTTTTT; CDR3 protein: CATSDGTGSVREKLFF
V gene: TRBV14; clone size: .; D gene: .; J gene: TRBJ2-5; CDR3 DNA: TGTGCCAGCAGCCCACGGGGGGAGACCCAGTACTTC; CDR3 protein: CASSPRGETQYF
V gene: TRBV5-4; clone size: .; D gene: .; J gene: TRBJ1-1; CDR3 DNA: TGTGCCAGCAGCTTGCCGCCTACAGGGTCGAACACTGAAGCTTTCTTT; CDR3 protein: CASSLPPTGSNTEAFF
V gene: TRBV27; clone size: few; D gene: TRBD2; J gene: TRBJ2-5; CDR3 DNA: TGTGCCAGCAGTTTTGGGTCTAGCGGGAGCCGAGAGACCCAGTACTTC; CDR3 protein: CASSFGSSGSRETQYF
V gene: TRBV29-1; clone size: .; D gene: .; J gene: TRBJ2-1; CDR3 DNA: TGCAGCGTATCTCCGGGCTCAGGGAATGAGCAGTTCTTC; CDR3 protein: CSVSPGSGNEQFF
V gene: TRBV4-3; clone size: .; D gene: .; J gene: TRBJ2-2; CDR3 DNA: TGCGCCAGCAGCCAAGATTACGACAGGTGGTACACCGGGGAGCTGTTTTTT; CDR3 protein: CASSQDYDRWYTGELFF
V gene: TRBV5-1; clone size: .; D gene: TRBD2; J gene: TRBJ2-7; CDR3 DNA: TGCGCCAGCAGCTTGGAGGGTAGCGGGAGATACGAGCAGTACTTC; CDR3 protein: CASSLEGSGRYEQYF
V gene: TRBV3-1/TRBV3-2; clone size: .; D gene: TRBD2; J gene: TRBJ2-5; CDR3 DNA: TGTGCCAGCAGCTCTAGCGGGGCCCAAGAGACCCAGTACTTC; CDR3 protein: CASSSSGAQETQYF
V gene: TRBV24-1; clone size: .; D gene: .; J gene: TRBJ2-1; CDR3 DNA: TGTGCCACCAGGGGGAGACAACCCGAACAGTTCTTC; CDR3 protein: CATRGRQPEQFF
V gene: TRBV6-5; clone size: once; D gene: .; J gene: TRBJ2-5; CDR3 DNA: TGTGCCAGCAGTTTCGGTAATAGGTTAGAGACCCAGTACTTC; CDR3 protein: CASSFGNRLETQYF
V gene: TRBV19; clone size: .; D gene: .; J gene: TRBJ1-6; CDR3 DNA: TGTGCCTCCTCCCGCAGGACAGACCATAATTCACCCCTCCACTTT; CDR3 protein: CASSRRTDHNSPLHF
V gene: TRBV18; clone size: once; D gene: .; J gene: TRBJ1-5; CDR3 DNA: TGTGCCAGCTCACCGCGGGGGACGGATAGCAATCAGCCCCAGCATTTT; CDR3 protein: CASSPRGTDSNQPQHF
V gene: TRBV5-4; clone size: .; D gene: .; J gene: TRBJ2-6; CDR3 DNA: TGTGCCAGCATCCGACGGGGGGCCAACGTCCTGACTTTC; CDR3 protein: CASIRRGANVLTF